The clone carrying this T cell receptor (beta chain) has at least ten counts. Its target is unknown. CDR3 length: 12 residues. Trimming pared 6 bases from V and 10 bases from J, leaving 13 bases between. Germline assignment: CDR1 ENHRY and CDR2 SYGVKD. Original processing notes: Using the CDR3 differences seen across clinicopathological groups, the authors built a distant-metastasis classifier for papillary thyroid cancer, which was meant to discriminate distant-metastatic patients. TCRdb re-processed the PCR reads through MiXCR. These V and J calls are TCRdb output, not the study's own analysis. The profile shows some 30,000 clones, around 7% of them singletons. The data stem from a study of metastatic and nonmetastatic thyroid tumors. About the research overall: Repertoire data that came from the blood and tumor or nodule tissue of malignant and benign thyroid patients were compared. Study-level points and caveats: Compared with benign nodules, malignant thyroid tumors were reported to have significantly higher TCR beta diversity in both blood and tumor.

No treatment of any kind had been given to any patient before thyroid surgery. The receptor comes from a female donor with papillary thyroid cancer or a benign thyroid nodule (not recorded which). Some clones in this sample may be carry-over from other donors' samples. This sequence joins TRBV10-3 and TRBJ2-1; D might be TRBD1 (6 bases). Sequenced sample: blood. The CDR3 loop is CAISKQGEEQFF. Here the CDR3 DNA reads TGTGCCATCAGCAAACAGGGTGAGGAGCAGTTCTTC.